Listed below are T cell receptor beta chains from one sample, sequenced in a study of regulatory T cells in long-lasting Graves disease. TCRdb called the multiplex PCR reads again in MiXCR, with one record for every CDR3 protein. The sample yields around 400,000 distinct CDR3 sequences, less than 25% seen once. Sequenced material: peripheral blood mononuclear cells (PBMCs), taken when the disease was refractory, from a patient treated with antithyroid drugs. The source of these receptors is a female donor with Graves disease. Each CDR3 is given with its conserved first and last residue. A D gene is named only where the DNA matches it firmly. Expanded clones get a size class; other rows say once, few or many, or leave the size out.

v_gene	abundance	j_gene	d_gene	CDR3aa	CDR3nt
TRBV15	NA	TRBJ1-2	NA	CATSLGGDYGYTF	TGTGCCACCAGCTTGGGGGGGGACTATGGCTACACCTTC
TRBV6-1	NA	TRBJ1-4	NA	CASSFSTQPNEKLFF	TGTGCCAGCAGCTTCTCCACGCAGCCAAATGAAAAACTGTTTTTT
TRBV7-2	few	TRBJ1-1	NA	CASSPAGGGNTEAFF	TGTGCCAGCAGCCCGGCGGGGGGGGGAAACACTGAAGCTTTCTTT
TRBV30	NA	TRBJ2-2	NA	CAYSEGTGELFF	TGTGCCTACTCAGAGGGCACCGGGGAGCTGTTTTTT
TRBV28	many	TRBJ2-2	TRBD1	CASSTSGTGFTGELFF	TGTGCCAGCAGTACCTCCGGGACAGGATTCACCGGGGAGCTGTTTTTT
TRBV14	NA	TRBJ1-1	TRBD1	CASSHNRGGNTEAFF	TGTGCCAGCAGCCATAACAGGGGTGGAAACACTGAAGCTTTCTTT
TRBV27	NA	TRBJ2-4	NA	CASTRTGSGGNIQYF	TGTGCCAGCACCAGAACAGGGAGCGGCGGAAACATTCAGTACTTC
TRBV28	many	TRBJ2-7	NA	CASLGLQIYEQYF	TGTGCCAGCCTGGGACTCCAAATATACGAGCAGTACTTC
TRBV6-2/TRBV6-3	many	TRBJ2-7	NA	CASGGSSYEQYF	TGTGCCAGCGGTGGCAGCTCCTACGAGCAGTACTTC
TRBV12-3/TRBV12-4	many	TRBJ2-6	NA	CASSRRDRGSRANVLTF	TGTGCCAGCTCACGGAGGGACAGAGGCTCTAGGGCCAACGTCCTGACTTTC
TRBV19	few	TRBJ2-5	TRBD2	CASSNGLAGQETQYF	TGTGCCAGTAGTAACGGACTAGCGGGCCAAGAGACCCAGTACTTC
TRBV12-3/TRBV12-4	NA	TRBJ2-2	TRBD2	CASWSSLGGDTGELFF	TGTGCCAGCTGGTCCAGCCTGGGGGGGGACACCGGGGAGCTGTTTTTT
TRBV11-1	many	TRBJ2-7	NA	CASSLIFVAVKGEQYF	TGTGCCAGCAGCTTAATCTTCGTCGCCGTCAAGGGCGAGCAGTACTTC
TRBV28	many	TRBJ2-7	NA	CASRPINGYEQYF	TGTGCCAGCAGACCTATCAATGGCTACGAGCAGTACTTC
TRBV7-2	many	TRBJ1-5	NA	CASSFSRVGNQPQHF	TGTGCCAGCAGCTTTAGCCGGGTTGGCAATCAGCCCCAGCATTTT
TRBV25-1	many	TRBJ2-5	TRBD1	CASSGGTGGHQETQYF	TGTGCCAGCAGTGGTGGGACAGGGGGTCACCAAGAGACCCAGTACTTC
TRBV20-1	few	TRBJ2-7	NA	CSAADRIYEQYF	TGCAGTGCCGCAGACCGGATCTACGAGCAGTACTTC
TRBV5-4	few	TRBJ2-5	NA	CASSLDFGGLGGETQYF	TGTGCCAGCAGCTTGGATTTTGGCGGGCTAGGTGGAGAGACCCAGTACTTC
TRBV6-2/TRBV6-3	NA	TRBJ1-3	NA	CASSYGPIGNTIYF	TGTGCCAGCAGTTACGGCCCGATTGGAAACACCATATATTTT
TRBV19	NA	TRBJ1-1	NA	CASSIDLRPTEAFF	TGTGCCAGTAGTATAGACTTGAGGCCCACTGAAGCTTTCTTT
TRBV12-3/TRBV12-4	many	TRBJ2-3	TRBD2	CASSSTRGGGTDTQYF	TGTGCCAGCAGTTCTACGCGGGGGGGAGGCACAGATACGCAGTATTTT
TRBV27	few	TRBJ1-5	NA	CASTALGGGNQPQHF	TGTGCCAGCACCGCCCTCGGGGGGGGCAATCAGCCCCAGCATTTT
TRBV18	NA	TRBJ2-5	NA	CASSPEGGQETQYF	TGTGCCAGCTCACCGGAAGGGGGCCAAGAGACCCAGTACTTC
TRBV28	many	TRBJ2-5	TRBD2	CASRLAWETQYF	TGTGCCAGCAGACTAGCGTGGGAGACCCAGTACTTC
TRBV28	many	TRBJ2-7	NA	CASSLSVGTIYEQYF	TGTGCCAGCAGTCTCTCCGTCGGAACGATCTACGAGCAGTACTTC
TRBV5-6	NA	TRBJ1-1	NA	CASSLVGRAEALF	TGTGCCAGCAGCTTGGTGGGTCGTGCTGAAGCTCTCTTT
TRBV5-6	NA	TRBJ1-1	NA	CASSFLRGPSNTEAFF	TGTGCCAGCAGCTTCCTTCGGGGGCCTTCGAACACTGAAGCTTTCTTT
TRBV5-1	few	TRBJ2-7	NA	CASSPMWGGDEQYF	TGCGCCAGCAGCCCTATGTGGGGTGGTGACGAGCAGTACTTC
TRBV29-1	NA	TRBJ1-2	NA	CSVEIGLTFYGYTF	TGCAGCGTTGAAATAGGCCTTACGTTCTATGGCTACACCTTC
TRBV2	few	TRBJ1-1	NA	CASSPVFPHRGGGTEAFF	TGTGCCAGCAGTCCCGTTTTTCCCCATAGGGGGGGTGGCACTGAAGCTTTCTTT
TRBV28	many	TRBJ1-5	NA	CASIPSRDFRNQPQHF	TGTGCCAGCATTCCGTCCAGGGATTTTCGCAATCAGCCCCAGCATTTT
TRBV28	NA	TRBJ2-3	NA	CASSFLITDTQYF	TGTGCCAGCAGTTTTCTGATCACAGATACGCAGTATTTT
TRBV19	NA	TRBJ1-5	TRBD1	CASSIVTGDQPQHF	TGTGCCAGTAGTATCGTTACAGGGGATCAGCCCCAGCATTTT
TRBV6-1	NA	TRBJ2-4	TRBD1	CASNPQGAVNIQYF	TGTGCCAGCAATCCACAGGGGGCTGTGAACATTCAGTACTTC
TRBV19	NA	TRBJ1-3	NA	CASSAFRTGSGNTIYF	TGTGCCAGTAGTGCCTTTAGGACGGGCTCTGGAAACACCATATATTTT
TRBV18	NA	TRBJ2-7	NA	CASSPPNRLISYEQYF	TGTGCCAGCTCACCACCTAACAGGCTAATTTCCTACGAGCAGTACTTC
TRBV20-1	few	TRBJ1-1	NA	CSARDSSGARTEAFF	TGCAGTGCTAGAGATAGTTCAGGGGCGCGAACTGAAGCTTTCTTT
TRBV6-2/TRBV6-3	NA	TRBJ2-2	TRBD1	CASSYDGTGYTGELFF	TGTGCCAGCAGTTACGACGGGACAGGGTACACCGGGGAGCTGTTTTTT
TRBV5-6	NA	TRBJ2-7	TRBD2	CASRLESGASYEQYF	TGTGCCAGCAGATTAGAGAGCGGGGCTTCCTACGAGCAGTACTTC
TRBV6-2/TRBV6-3	few	TRBJ2-7	NA	CASSYEYGGPYEQYF	TGTGCCAGCAGTTACGAGTACGGAGGGCCCTACGAGCAGTACTTC
TRBV7-9	many	TRBJ1-6	TRBD1	CASSGRGDRVAEFRNSPLHF	TGTGCCAGCAGCGGCCGTGGGGACAGGGTCGCAGAATTTCGGAATTCACCCCTCCACTTT
TRBV5-6	few	TRBJ2-2	NA	CASSFTITTGELFF	TGTGCCAGCAGCTTTACGATAACCACCGGGGAGCTGTTTTTT
TRBV12-3/TRBV12-4	NA	TRBJ2-4	NA	CASRVGYDIQYF	TGTGCCAGCAGGGTAGGGTACGACATTCAGTACTTC
TRBV6-1	NA	TRBJ1-4	NA	CASSEAGGVNEKLFF	TGTGCCAGCAGTGAAGCTGGGGGGGTAAATGAAAAACTGTTTTTT
TRBV20-1	few	TRBJ1-1	NA	CSPRDPNTEAFF	TGCAGCCCCAGGGACCCGAACACTGAAGCTTTCTTT
TRBV18	NA	TRBJ2-4	NA	CASSPPQGNTIQYF	TGTGCCAGCTCACCACCGCAGGGGAACACCATTCAGTACTTC
TRBV20-1	few	TRBJ2-3	NA	CSAPWGVTDTQYF	TGCAGTGCCCCTTGGGGGGTGACAGATACGCAGTATTTT
TRBV14	many	TRBJ2-2	TRBD1	CASRGGQGWNTGELFF	TGTGCCAGCAGGGGAGGACAGGGATGGAACACCGGGGAGCTGTTTTTT
TRBV28	many	TRBJ1-1	NA	CASSLGPLRGAFF	TGTGCCAGCAGTTTAGGACCCCTACGCGGAGCTTTCTTT
TRBV28	many	TRBJ2-6	TRBD2	CASSLSGRANVLTF	TGTGCCAGCAGTTTAAGCGGGAGGGCCAACGTCCTGACTTTC
TRBV7-9	NA	TRBJ2-6	TRBD1	CASSFSGQVPSGANVLTF	TGTGCCAGCAGCTTTAGTGGACAGGTACCCTCTGGGGCCAACGTCCTGACTTTC
TRBV3-1	NA	TRBJ1-6	NA	CASSQGGRGNNSPLHF	TGTGCCAGCAGCCAAGGAGGACGTGGTAATAATTCACCCCTCCACTTT
TRBV28	many	TRBJ2-2	NA	CASSFSTTGELFF	TGTGCCAGCAGTTTCAGTACCACCGGGGAGCTGTTTTTT
TRBV20-1	NA	TRBJ2-7	TRBD1	CSAFPRDRNDEQYF	TGCAGTGCTTTTCCCCGGGACAGGAACGACGAGCAGTACTTC
TRBV6-1	NA	TRBJ2-2	NA	CASSGPNTGELFF	TGTGCCAGCAGTGGCCCGAACACCGGGGAGCTGTTTTTT